This TCR beta chain stems from a study of Ad26.COV2.S vaccination and SARS-CoV-2 variants. Study-level background: Donor had been placed in the Ad26.COV2.S arm of the COV1001 trial.

Treatment here: roughly 18 received Ad26.COV2.S at low or high dose, single or two shots; about 5 received placebo; per-sample allocation not given. The samples were gathered on day 63 after the first injection of vaccine or placebo. Assay used: immunoSEQ multiplex PCR; TCRdb lists only in-frame clones, some missing. The sample has 300,000 to 400,000 clones, roughly 84% seen once. In this sample, this clone turned up once. As yet, its antigen is unknown. At one end the junction does not follow the germline gene, possibly because of a read error. Regarding the study as a whole: Possibly, TCR breadth and depth analyses underestimated total T cell responses.

From germline, CDR1 is SSHAT and CDR2 FNYEAQ (reference sequence). The CDR3 sequence is 14 residues long. The chain uses TRBV7-7 and TRBJ2-1; no firm D call. Sequencing used peripheral blood, obtained in a trial of Ad26.COV2.S vaccine versus placebo. The receptor's source is a person aged 18-65 years who received the Ad26.COV2.S COVID-19 vaccine or a placebo. CDR3 in amino acids: CASSLNHESNEQFF. CDR3 bases: TGTGCTAGCAGCTTAAATCACGAGAGCAATGAGCAGTTCTTC.